This T cell receptor (beta chain) was observed in a study of OX40 agonist ivuxolimab in advanced cancers. TCRdb's copy holds only in-frame clones and misses some; the assay was immunoSEQ multiplex PCR. The sample lists about 58,000 clones, around four fifths seen once, with approximately 3% in the top ten. Germline CDR1 is MDHEN and CDR2 is SYDVKM. Trimming took 8 bases from V and 1 from J, leaving 6 bases between them. The CDR3 length is 13 residues. This clonotype was sampled from an adult with an advanced solid tumor such as melanoma, head and neck, liver or kidney cancer. Source: CD4+ or CD8+ T cells sorted from blood, taken in a trial of the OX40 agonist ivuxolimab. The chain combines TRBV28 with TRBJ2-6; the D is unclear. The CDR3 is CASCASGANVLTF. The DNA of the CDR3 is TGTGCCAGCTGTGCTTCTGGGGCCAACGTCCTGACTTTC.